The rows below give T cell receptor beta chains drawn from one sample of a study of shared clonotypes between healthy human individuals. Sequenced by immunoSEQ multiplex PCR; TCRdb stores in-frame clones only, minus some. The sample gives about 590,000 clones, over 95% of which show up once; 0.11% is in the top ten. Sequencing was performed on naive CD8+ T cells sorted from blood. These TCRs come from a woman in her thirties in good health. Both conserved end residues are part of each CDR3.

j_gene | v_gene | CDR3aa
TRBJ2-1 | TRBV28 | CASSLLSGSAYNEQFF
TRBJ2-7 | TRBV6-1 | CASSDIAYEQYF
TRBJ2-7 | TRBV27 | CASSFGQSYEQYF
TRBJ2-2 | TRBV9 | CASSPIQDTGELFF
TRBJ2-7 | TRBV7-9 | CASSFYLQGPTGEQYF
TRBJ2-7 | TRBV27 | CASSLRERGEQYF
TRBJ2-7 | TRBV6-1 | CASSVGQGRYEQYF
TRBJ2-7 | TRBV7-8 | CASSYLTYEQYF
TRBJ2-7 | TRBV6-5 | CASSDLYEQYF
TRBJ1-1 | TRBV5-1 | CASTPQGLTEAFF
TRBJ2-1 | TRBV5-1 | CASRPVLAVSYNEQFF
TRBJ1-3 | TRBV28 | CASSSPQGAGNTIYF
NA | TRBV4-1 | CASSLLAHYEQYF
TRBJ2-1 | TRBV4-2 | CASSQLSNEQFF
TRBJ2-7 | TRBV10-3 | CAISLYPGQDSYEQYF
TRBJ2-3 | TRBV4-1 | CASSRWPGQGLSTDTQYF
TRBJ2-5 | TRBV2 | CASSEGDQYF
TRBJ2-1 | TRBV27 | CASSSPGHPGAYNEQFF
TRBJ2-7 | TRBV7-8 | CASSLTPPWSPLDVQYF
TRBJ2-5 | TRBV4-1 | CASSQWNGEETQYF
TRBJ2-1 | TRBV9 | CASSGDSNEQFF
TRBJ2-7 | TRBV5-4 | CASSTSSEQYF